These T cell receptor beta chains were read from a single sample in a study of human T cells and chemical hapten exposure. TCRdb recomputed calls from the RACE reads with MiXCR, one row per CDR3 protein. The sample lists roughly 130,000 distinct CDR3 sequences; approximately 10% were seen once. The starting material was whole blood, obtained in connection with sensitization to the hapten diphenylcyclopropenone (DPC). These receptor sequences come from a woman aged 45 to 65 with alopecia areata. Some clones in this sample may be carry-over from other donors' samples. Each CDR3 is given with its conserved first and last residue. The D gene is left open where the match is weak. Rows may omit the clone size; those that give it use once, few, many or a size class.

>TRBJ2-3|NA|TRBD2|TRBV7-9
TGTGCCAGCAGCTTAATCAGGAAGCGGGAGGATGGTACGCAGTATTTT
CASSLIRKREDGTQYF
>TRBJ1-1|few|NA|TRBV29-1
TGCAGCGTTGTGGGAGGGGACCACACTGAAGCTTTCTTT
CSVVGGDHTEAFF
>TRBJ1-3|NA|NA|TRBV18
TGTGCCAGCTCACCAAAAGGGATCTCTGGAAACACCATATATTTT
CASSPKGISGNTIYF
>TRBJ1-5|many|NA|TRBV20-1
TGCAGTGCTAGGGGGGATCAGCCCCAGCATTTT
CSARGDQPQHF
>TRBJ2-7|NA|NA|TRBV20-1
TGCAGTGCTAGAGCGGGTGGGAGTGCCTACGAGCAGTACTTC
CSARAGGSAYEQYF
>TRBJ1-3|few|NA|TRBV25-1
TGTGCCAGCAGTGTGGGGCGAAACACCATATATTTT
CASSVGRNTIYF
>TRBJ1-5|few|NA|TRBV5-5
TGTGCCAGCAGCTGGGATATGAATAGCAATCAGCCCCAGCATTTT
CASSWDMNSNQPQHF
>TRBJ1-5|NA|NA|TRBV12-5
TGTGCTAGTGGTTTGAACAGCAATCAGCCCCAGCATTTT
CASGLNSNQPQHF
>TRBJ2-7|many|NA|TRBV7-9
TGTGCCAGCAGGGACGGGACGGACTACGAGCAGTACTTC
CASRDGTDYEQYF
>TRBJ2-7|NA|NA|TRBV5-1
TGCGCCAGCAGAGTCGACATGTACGAGCAGTACTTC
CASRVDMYEQYF
>TRBJ2-1|few|NA|TRBV6-5
TGTGCGTCGGCCGGGAGCGCCTACAATGAGCAGTTCTTC
CASAGSAYNEQFF
>TRBJ1-1|NA|NA|TRBV7-9
TGTGCCAGCAGCTTAATAATCACTGAAGCTTTCTTT
CASSLIITEAFF
>TRBJ2-3|NA|NA|TRBV6-1
TGTGCCAGCAGAGGATGGGAAGGCTCGACAGATACGCAGTATTTT
CASRGWEGSTDTQYF
>TRBJ1-1|NA|NA|TRBV29-1
TGCAGCGCAGTTAGCTTATCGCAGAACACTGAAGCTTTCTTT
CSAVSLSQNTEAFF
>TRBJ2-5|many|TRBD2|TRBV11-2
TGTGCCAGCAGCTTAGGGACTAGCGGACAAGAGACCCAGTACTTC
CASSLGTSGQETQYF
>TRBJ2-3|few|NA|TRBV9
TGTGCCAGCAGCACCGGACAGGGAGGGACAGATACGCAGTATTTT
CASSTGQGGTDTQYF
>TRBJ1-5|few|TRBD1|TRBV5-1
TGCGCCAGCAGCCATGGGACAGGTAGCAATCAGCCCCAGCATTTT
CASSHGTGSNQPQHF
>TRBJ2-7|few|NA|TRBV7-9
TGTGCCAGCAGAAGACTAGGACACGAGCAGTACTTC
CASRRLGHEQYF
>TRBJ1-3|NA|NA|TRBV30
TGTGCCTGTTCCGGGGGCAGCTCTGGAAACACCATATATTTT
CACSGGSSGNTIYF
>TRBJ1-5|NA|NA|TRBV20-1
TGCAGTGCTAGCTTAATGAATCAGCCCCAGCATTTT
CSASLMNQPQHF
>TRBJ1-5|many|NA|TRBV29-1
TGCAGCGTTTCCTCTGGACCGTATCAGCCCCAGCATTTT
CSVSSGPYQPQHF
>TRBJ2-1|many|TRBD2|TRBV24-1
TGTGCCACCAGTGAGTCCGGACTAGCTGAGCAGTTCTTC
CATSESGLAEQFF
>TRBJ2-1|NA|TRBD2|TRBV29-1
TGCAGCGTCTCCGGGGAGGGGCGCGAGAATGAGCAGTTCTTC
CSVSGEGRENEQFF
>TRBJ1-1|few|NA|TRBV28
TGTGCCAGCAGTAACCCGGGGGCGCGTGGCACTGAAGCTTTCTTT
CASSNPGARGTEAFF
>TRBJ2-7|NA|NA|TRBV9
TGTGCCAGCAGCGTAGGAGGGATCAATTCCCACGAGCAGTACTTC
CASSVGGINSHEQYF
>TRBJ2-3|few|NA|TRBV21-1
TGTGCCAGCAGCAAAAAGGTGGATACGCAGTATTTT
CASSKKVDTQYF
>TRBJ2-6|few|NA|TRBV28
TGTGCCAGCAGTTTTTGGGATAGGGGAACCAACGTCCTGACTTTC
CASSFWDRGTNVLTF
>TRBJ1-1|NA|NA|TRBV28
TGTGCCAGCAGTTTCATACAGCTGCGGGGTGAAGCTTTCTTT
CASSFIQLRGEAFF
>TRBJ2-1|NA|NA|TRBV29-1
TGCAGCGTTGAGGACTATACCTACAATGAGCAGTTCTTC
CSVEDYTYNEQFF
>TRBJ2-3|many|NA|TRBV4-3
TGCGCCAGCAGCCACCAGTACACAGATACGCAGTATTTT
CASSHQYTDTQYF
>TRBJ1-1|NA|TRBD1|TRBV12-3/TRBV12-4
TGTGCCAGCAGGTACACAGGGGGCACTGAAGCTTTCTTT
CASRYTGGTEAFF
>TRBJ1-5|few|TRBD1|TRBV12-3/TRBV12-4
TGTGCCAGCAGCCGGGACAGGGGTCAGCCCCAGCATTTT
CASSRDRGQPQHF
>TRBJ1-2|NA|TRBD1|TRBV12-3/TRBV12-4
TGTGCCAGCAGTCCAAGACAGGGAGACTATGGCTACACCTTC
CASSPRQGDYGYTF
>TRBJ2-3|NA|NA|TRBV12-3/TRBV12-4
TGTGCCAGCAGTTCCGGGACATGTACAGATACGCAGTATTTT
CASSSGTCTDTQYF
>TRBJ2-7|few|NA|TRBV7-8
TGTGCCAGCAGCTTGGGGCGGGGTTTATACGAGCAGTACTTC
CASSLGRGLYEQYF
>TRBJ2-3|NA|NA|TRBV5-6
TGTGCCAGCAGCTATGGGGGGATGGATACGCAGTATTTT
CASSYGGMDTQYF
>TRBJ2-3|few|TRBD1|TRBV11-3
TGTGCCAGCAGCTTAGTCGGAGGGACAGGGATGAGAGATACGCAGTATTTT
CASSLVGGTGMRDTQYF
>TRBJ2-7|NA|NA|TRBV14
TGTGCCAGCAGCCTTGAGGACAGCGCGTCCTACGAGCAGTACTTC
CASSLEDSASYEQYF
>TRBJ1-3|few|TRBD1|TRBV7-8
TGTGCCAGCAGCGAAACAGGGGGCCGCTCTGGAAACACCATATATTTT
CASSETGGRSGNTIYF
>TRBJ2-5|NA|NA|TRBV6-1
TGTGCCAGCAGTGGGATGAATCAGGTTCAAGAGACCCAGTACTTC
CASSGMNQVQETQYF
>TRBJ1-3|few|NA|TRBV5-1
TGCGCCAGCAGCTTGGAGCCTGCTAGCTCTGGAAACACCATATATTTT
CASSLEPASSGNTIYF
>TRBJ2-5|NA|NA|TRBV7-2
TGTGCCAGCAGCCAACGGAGGGAGACCCAGTACTTC
CASSQRRETQYF
>TRBJ2-4|few|NA|TRBV7-2
TGTGCCAGCAGCTTACGGCGTGGGGCCAAAAACATTCAGTACTTC
CASSLRRGAKNIQYF
>TRBJ2-1|many|NA|TRBV2
TGTGCCAGCAGTGAAGGGGGGCCTGGGCAGTTCTTC
CASSEGGPGQFF
>TRBJ2-7|NA|NA|TRBV27
TGTGCCAGCAGTTTATCCCCGGGTTCCGAGCAGTACTTC
CASSLSPGSEQYF
>TRBJ1-3|few|NA|TRBV6-5
TGTGCCAGCAGTTACTCATTGGGCTCTGGAAACACCATATATTTT
CASSYSLGSGNTIYF
>TRBJ1-4|many|NA|TRBV29-1
TGCAGCGCGGAAGGGGAGACAGGAGAAAAACTGTTTTTT
CSAEGETGEKLFF
>TRBJ1-1|few|NA|TRBV15
TGTGCCACCAGCAGGCCAATCTCGGGGGGGCGGACTGAAGCTTTCTTT
CATSRPISGGRTEAFF
>TRBJ2-3|NA|NA|TRBV10-3
TGTGCCAGCGGATTCAGTGGGGCGGATACGCAGTATTTT
CASGFSGADTQYF